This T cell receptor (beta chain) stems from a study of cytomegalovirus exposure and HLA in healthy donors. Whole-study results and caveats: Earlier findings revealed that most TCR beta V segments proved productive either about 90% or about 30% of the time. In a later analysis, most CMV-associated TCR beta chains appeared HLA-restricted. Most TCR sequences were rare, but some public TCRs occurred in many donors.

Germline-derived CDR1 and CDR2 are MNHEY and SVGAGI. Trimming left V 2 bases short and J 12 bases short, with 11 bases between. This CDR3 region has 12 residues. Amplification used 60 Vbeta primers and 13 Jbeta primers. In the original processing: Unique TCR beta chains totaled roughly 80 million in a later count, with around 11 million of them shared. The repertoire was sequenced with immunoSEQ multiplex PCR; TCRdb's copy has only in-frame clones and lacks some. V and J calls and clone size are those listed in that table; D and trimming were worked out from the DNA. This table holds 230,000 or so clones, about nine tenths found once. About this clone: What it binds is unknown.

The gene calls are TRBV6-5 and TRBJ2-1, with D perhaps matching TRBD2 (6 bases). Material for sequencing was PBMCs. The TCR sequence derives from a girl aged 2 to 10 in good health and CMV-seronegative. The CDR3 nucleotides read TGTGCCAGCAGTTACCTCGGGACTTTGCAGTTCTTC. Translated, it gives CASSYLGTLQFF.